This record concerns one T cell receptor (beta chain) sequence. Its antigen specificity is not known. Base qualities are not at hand, and no much larger clone is one base apart. TCRbeta CDR3 regions were amplified from genomic DNA by means of the immunoSEQ Assay, a bias-controlled multiplex PCR. On the study's bioinformatics: Nucleated cell counts per sample were estimated from amplification of reference gene primers within the assay. To quantify the absolute abundance of each unique TCRbeta CDR3 rearrangement, sequence reads were collapsed and filtered. For each sample, productive Simpson clonality was calculated by taking the square root of Simpson's diversity index across productive rearrangements. Drawn from immuneACCESS, this table holds only the in-frame rearrangements with V and J called that TCRdb kept. Clones are partly lost; checked studies trace under half to an unresolved V gene and leave the rest unexplained. D and trimming come from the DNA, and the V and J calls and clone size come from that table. This sample holds around 260,000 clones; about 89% were observed only once. Around 9.5% of the sample is in the top ten clones.

This sample is part of a study of blood T cell repertoires in COVID-19 (TCRdb year 2020). Regarding the complete study: The collaborator samples originated in the United States, Italy and Spain and spanned the acute and convalescent phases of COVID-19. Deeply sampled blood TCRbeta repertoires from subjects exposed to, actively infected with, or recovered from COVID-19 were included in the dataset. The material from the prospective study consisted of cDNA or gDNA derived from T cells, B-cell-depleted T cells, or PBMCs. A freely available public database, intended as a resource for researchers studying the immune response to SARS-CoV-2, is where the repertoires were released. Sample metadata almost always included a de-identified subject ID, COVID-19 status, age in years and sex. The samples were drawn from the first 160 participants of the ongoing ImmuneRACE study and from under 1,500 subjects provided by 6 global collaborators. Where HLA class I and class II types were available, the types were taken from metadata supplied by the sample provider, not from assay-based typing. Study-wide findings and limitations: The quantity of clinical and demographic metadata differed by source and by participant and was supplied without curation.

The CDR3 numbers 12 residues from cysteine through phenylalanine. The sequence is cut down to CDR3 DNA, 36 bases in frame from base 1. CDR1 and CDR2 are read off the germline V gene (reference sequence) as GTSNPN and SVGIG. V was cut back by 3 bases and J by 10 bases, leaving a gap of 13 bases between them. Another Seattle source contributed samples from volunteer blood donors who had recovered from COVID-19. Each collaborating institution followed its own protocols to collect whole blood in K2EDTA tubes. For TCRbeta analysis, collaborators shipped samples in one of three forms: frozen whole blood, isolated PBMCs, or DNA extracted from either of those sample types.

The sequenced material came from peripheral blood. The sequence links TRBV30 to TRBJ2-1, with TRBD1 perhaps the D gene, on 5 matching bases. The TCR was taken from a man aged 35 to 55 who had recovered from COVID-19. The nucleotide sequence is TGTGCCTGGAGGGGTATACAGGTAGAGCAGTTCTTC. Translated, it reads CAWRGIQVEQFF.